This T cell receptor beta chain was recovered during a study of patients and donors after allogeneic stem cell transplantation. The CDR3 has 17 amino acids. Germline V gives CDR1 LGHNA, CDR2 YNFKEQ. V was trimmed by 3 bases and J by 9 bases, leaving 24 bases between them. TCRdb reanalysed the RT-PCR reads using MiXCR and keeps one entry per CDR3 protein. In the table there are approximately 200,000 distinct CDR3 sequences, around 40% of which are singletons. This clonotype was recorded once. The chain links TRBV4-2 to TRBJ2-1; D assignment may be TRBD1 or TRBD2 (7 bases each). Sequencing input: blood, either unsorted or a sorted T cell fraction (not recorded which). This TCR derives from a human donor who was either an allogeneic HSCT recipient or a stem cell or donor lymphocyte infusion donor (not recorded which). It is not recorded whose cells these are; they may come from a transplant donor. CDR3 sequence: CASSQTTLKQGRAEQFF. For the CDR3, the DNA is TGTGCCAGCAGCCAGACGACTCTAAAACAGGGGAGGGCTGAGCAGTTCTTC.